This T cell receptor (beta chain) derives from a study of blood T cell repertoires in COVID-19. Overall study context: From the United States, Italy and Spain came samples of acute and convalescent COVID-19.

The protocol was immunoSEQ multiplex PCR, while the TCRdb copy is restricted to in-frame clones and leaves out a portion. The sample gives tens of thousands of clones, 90% of which show up once; over 5.5% is in the top ten. Germline values: CDR1 SGHDT, CDR2 YYEEEE. V was pared by 0 bases and J by 1 base, with 11 bases between. This CDR3 has 15 amino acids. The rearrangement joins TRBV5-6 to TRBJ2-7, with D tentatively TRBD2 (5 bases). The specimen sequenced was peripheral blood. This TCR came from a man aged 18 to 30 with COVID-19, enrolled during active disease. CDR3 DNA sequence: TGTGCCAGCAGCTTGGACCCGGGGAGTTCCTACGAGCAGTACTTC. It translates to CASSLDPGSSYEQYF.